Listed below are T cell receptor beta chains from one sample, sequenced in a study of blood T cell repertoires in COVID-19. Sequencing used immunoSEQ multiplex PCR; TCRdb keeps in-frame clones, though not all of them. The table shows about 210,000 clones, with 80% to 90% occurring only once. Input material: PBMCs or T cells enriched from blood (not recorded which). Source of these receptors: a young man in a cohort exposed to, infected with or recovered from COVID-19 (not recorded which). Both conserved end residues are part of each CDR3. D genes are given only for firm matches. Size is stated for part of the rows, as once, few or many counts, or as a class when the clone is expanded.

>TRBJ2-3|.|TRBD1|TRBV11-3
CASSGTENTDTQYF
TGTGCCAGCAGCGGGACAGAGAACACAGATACGCAGTATTTT
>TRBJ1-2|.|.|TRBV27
CASSPRGYGYTF
TGTGCCAGCAGTCCCAGGGGCTATGGCTACACCTTC
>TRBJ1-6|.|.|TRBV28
CASRAPQGRPLHF
TGTGCCAGCAGGGCCCCCCAGGGGAGACCCCTCCACTTT
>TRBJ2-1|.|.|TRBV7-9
CASSLVAGLYNEQFF
TGTGCCAGCAGCTTAGTTGCAGGGTTATACAATGAGCAGTTCTTC
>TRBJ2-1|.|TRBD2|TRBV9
CASSVIGTSGGREQFF
TGTGCCAGCAGCGTAATCGGTACTAGCGGGGGGCGGGAGCAGTTCTTC
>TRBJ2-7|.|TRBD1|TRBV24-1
CATADRVDYEQYF
TGTGCCACGGCGGACAGGGTCGACTACGAGCAGTACTTC
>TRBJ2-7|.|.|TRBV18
CASSTRDILNQGYEQYF
TGTGCCAGCTCAACCCGGGACATACTAAACCAGGGCTACGAGCAGTACTTC
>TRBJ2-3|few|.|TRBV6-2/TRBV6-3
CASSPHRLSTDTQYF
TGTGCCAGCAGCCCCCACAGGTTATCCACAGATACGCAGTATTTT
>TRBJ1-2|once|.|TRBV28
CASRAAPTANYGYTF
TGTGCCAGCAGGGCCGCCCCGACAGCCAACTATGGCTACACCTTC
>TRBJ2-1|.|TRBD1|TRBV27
CASSSRVGTGAFFYNEQFF
TGTGCCAGCAGCTCTAGAGTTGGGACAGGGGCCTTCTTTTACAATGAGCAGTTCTTC
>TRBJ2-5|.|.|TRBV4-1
CASRHGTGPQETQYF
TGCGCCAGCAGGCACGGCACAGGGCCCCAAGAGACCCAGTACTTC
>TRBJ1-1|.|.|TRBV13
CASSLSGPTEAFF
TGTGCCAGCAGCTTATCAGGGCCCACTGAAGCTTTCTTT
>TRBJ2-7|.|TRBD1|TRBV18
CASSPLGTGGSYEQYF
TGTGCCAGCTCACCACTGGGGACAGGGGGATCCTACGAGCAGTACTTC
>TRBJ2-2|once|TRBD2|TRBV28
CASSLGTSGSWAGELFF
TGTGCCAGCAGTTTAGGGACTAGCGGGAGTTGGGCCGGGGAGCTGTTTTTT
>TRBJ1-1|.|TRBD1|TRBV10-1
CASSESTGGNTEAFF
TGCGCCAGCAGTGAGTCGACAGGGGGGAACACTGAAGCTTTCTTT
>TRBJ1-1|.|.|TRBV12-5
CASAPPGRVNTEAFF
TGTGCTAGTGCCCCTCCAGGCAGGGTGAACACTGAAGCTTTCTTT
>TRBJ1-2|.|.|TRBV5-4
CASSYQGMDYGYTF
TGTGCCAGCAGCTACCAGGGGATGGACTATGGCTACACCTTC
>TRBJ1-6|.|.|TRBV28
CASRPAAGGNSPLHF
TGTGCCAGCAGACCCGCCGCCGGGGGGAATTCACCCCTCCACTTT
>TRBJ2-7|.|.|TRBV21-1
CASSKTGQVRGEDRYEQYF
TGTGCCAGCAGCAAAACAGGTCAAGTTCGGGGGGAGGACCGCTACGAGCAGTACTTC
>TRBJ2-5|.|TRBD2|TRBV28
CASRNRASGRFRETQYF
TGTGCCAGCAGGAACAGGGCTAGCGGGAGGTTTAGAGAGACCCAGTACTTC
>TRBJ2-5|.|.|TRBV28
CASATKRRAGMETQYF
TGTGCCAGCGCGACAAAAAGGAGGGCCGGTATGGAGACCCAGTACTTC
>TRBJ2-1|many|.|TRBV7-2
CASSLVVGASNEQFF
TGTGCCAGCAGCTTAGTAGTGGGAGCGAGCAATGAGCAGTTCTTC
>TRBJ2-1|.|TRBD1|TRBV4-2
CASSQDPGTGAYNEQFF
TGTGCCAGCAGCCAAGATCCGGGGACAGGGGCTTACAATGAGCAGTTCTTC
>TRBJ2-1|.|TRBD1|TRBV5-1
CASKEGQGDYNEQFF
TGCGCCAGCAAGGAGGGACAGGGAGATTACAATGAGCAGTTCTTC
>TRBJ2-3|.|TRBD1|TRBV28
CASSPGGAGTDTQYF
TGTGCCAGCAGTCCAGGGGGCGCCGGCACAGATACGCAGTATTTT
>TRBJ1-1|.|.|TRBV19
CASSIIGGVNTEAFF
TGTGCCAGTAGTATAATTGGGGGGGTGAACACTGAAGCTTTCTTT
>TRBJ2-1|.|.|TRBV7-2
CASSHVTSGSYNEQFF
TGTGCCAGCAGCCACGTTACGAGCGGCTCCTACAATGAGCAGTTCTTC
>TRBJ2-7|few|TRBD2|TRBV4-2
CASSPRGTSGSREQYF
TGTGCCAGCAGCCCTCGGGGGACTAGCGGGAGTCGGGAGCAGTACTTC
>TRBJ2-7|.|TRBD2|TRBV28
CASSSGLAGAYSYEQYF
TGTGCCAGCAGCTCCGGACTAGCGGGAGCGTATAGCTACGAGCAGTACTTC
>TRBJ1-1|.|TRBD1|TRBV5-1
CASSLGQGGTEAFF
TGCGCCAGCAGCTTAGGACAGGGTGGCACTGAAGCTTTCTTT
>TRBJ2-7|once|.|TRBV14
CASSQDRAPQYF
TGTGCCAGCAGCCAAGACCGAGCTCCACAGTACTTC
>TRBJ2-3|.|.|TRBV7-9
CASSLTGADTQYF
TGTGCCAGCAGCCTCACGGGGGCAGATACGCAGTATTTT
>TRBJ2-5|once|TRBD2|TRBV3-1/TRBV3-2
CASSGTSGARTQYF
TGTGCCAGCAGCGGGACTAGCGGGGCACGGACCCAGTACTTC
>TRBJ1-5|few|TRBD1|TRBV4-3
CASDRGNQPQHF
TGCGCCAGCGACAGGGGCAATCAGCCCCAGCATTTT
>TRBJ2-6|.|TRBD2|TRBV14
CASSHWGGPSGANVLTF
TGTGCCAGCAGCCACTGGGGGGGACCCTCTGGGGCCAACGTCCTGACTTTC
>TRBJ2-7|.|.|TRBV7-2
CASSLEGVPSAYEQYF
TGTGCCAGCAGCTTAGAGGGGGTTCCCTCCGCCTACGAGCAGTACTTC
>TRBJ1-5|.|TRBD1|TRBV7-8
CASSPSYDRAAGNQPQHF
TGTGCCAGCAGCCCATCATATGACAGGGCCGCAGGCAATCAGCCCCAGCATTTT
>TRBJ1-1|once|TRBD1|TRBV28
CASSPRTGMNTEAFF
TGTGCCAGCAGTCCTCGGACAGGGATGAACACTGAAGCTTTCTTT
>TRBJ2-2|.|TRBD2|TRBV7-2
CASSLAGRDTGELFF
TGTGCCAGCAGCTTAGCGGGGAGGGACACCGGGGAGCTGTTTTTT
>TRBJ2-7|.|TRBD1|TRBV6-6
CASSSTGQGEQYF
TGTGCCAGCAGTTCAACGGGACAGGGGGAGCAGTACTTC
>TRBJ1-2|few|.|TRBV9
CASSAYNLGQLNYGYTF
TGTGCCAGCAGCGCCTACAACTTAGGACAGCTCAACTATGGCTACACCTTC
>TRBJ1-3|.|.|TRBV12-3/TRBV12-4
CASSRDTGNTIYF
TGTGCCAGCAGCCGGGACACCGGAAACACCATATATTTT
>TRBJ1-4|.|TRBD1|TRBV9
CASSVGQSNEKLFF
TGTGCCAGCAGCGTGGGACAGTCAAATGAAAAACTGTTTTTT
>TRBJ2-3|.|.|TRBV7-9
CASSLNWGGTTDTQYF
TGTGCCAGCAGCTTAAACTGGGGCGGGACGACAGATACGCAGTATTTT
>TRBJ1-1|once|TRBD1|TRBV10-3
CAISTGDTEAFF
TGTGCCATCTCGACAGGGGACACTGAAGCTTTCTTT
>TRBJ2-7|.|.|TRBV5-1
CASSPTGRPYEQYF
TGCGCCAGCAGCCCGACAGGAAGGCCCTACGAGCAGTACTTC
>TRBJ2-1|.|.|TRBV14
CASSSLVEENEQFF
TGTGCCAGCAGCTCGCTCGTCGAGGAGAATGAGCAGTTCTTC
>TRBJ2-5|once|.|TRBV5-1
CASSLVGAREETQYF
TGCGCCAGCAGCTTGGTTGGGGCTAGGGAAGAGACCCAGTACTTC
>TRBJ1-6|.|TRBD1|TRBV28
CASSIADRDNSPLHF
TGTGCCAGCAGTATTGCGGACAGGGATAATTCACCCCTCCACTTT
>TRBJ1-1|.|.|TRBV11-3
CASSFGENTEAFF
TGTGCCAGCAGCTTTGGAGAGAACACTGAAGCTTTCTTT
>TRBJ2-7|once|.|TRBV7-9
CASSLDYSVEQYF
TGTGCCAGCAGCTTGGACTATAGCGTCGAGCAGTACTTC
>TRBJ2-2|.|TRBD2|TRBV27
CASSVAGRTGELFF
TGTGCCAGCAGCGTAGCGGGTCGGACCGGGGAGCTGTTTTTT
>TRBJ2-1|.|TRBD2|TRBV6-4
CASSLAGGRGEQFF
TGTGCCAGCAGTCTAGCGGGAGGGAGGGGTGAGCAGTTCTTC
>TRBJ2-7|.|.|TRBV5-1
CASSLEVRTYEQYF
TGCGCCAGCAGCTTGGAAGTCAGGACCTACGAGCAGTACTTC